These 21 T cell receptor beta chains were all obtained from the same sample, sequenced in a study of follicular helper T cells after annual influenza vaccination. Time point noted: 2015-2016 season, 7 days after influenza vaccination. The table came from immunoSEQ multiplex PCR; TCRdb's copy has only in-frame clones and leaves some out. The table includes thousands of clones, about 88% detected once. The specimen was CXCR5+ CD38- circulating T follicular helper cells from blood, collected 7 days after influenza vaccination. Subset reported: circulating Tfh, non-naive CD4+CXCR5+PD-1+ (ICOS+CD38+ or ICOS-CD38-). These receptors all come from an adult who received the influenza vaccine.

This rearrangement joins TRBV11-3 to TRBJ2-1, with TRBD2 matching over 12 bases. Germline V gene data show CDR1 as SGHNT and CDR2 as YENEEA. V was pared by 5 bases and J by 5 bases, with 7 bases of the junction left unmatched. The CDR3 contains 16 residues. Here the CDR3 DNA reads TGTGCCAGCAGCCCCCGACTAGCGGGAGCGAACAATGAGCAGTTCTTC. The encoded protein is CASSPRLAGANNEQFF. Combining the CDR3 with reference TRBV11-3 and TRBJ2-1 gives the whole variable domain EAGVVQSPRYKIIEKKQPVAFWCNPISGHNTLYWYLQNLGQGPELLIRYENEEAVDDSQLPKDRFSAERLKGVDSTLKIQPAELGDSAVYLCASSPRLAGANNEQFFGPGTRLTVL.

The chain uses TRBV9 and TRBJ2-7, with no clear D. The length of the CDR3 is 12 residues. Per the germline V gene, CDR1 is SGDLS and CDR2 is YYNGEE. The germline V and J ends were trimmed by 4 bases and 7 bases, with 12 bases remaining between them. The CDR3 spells CASSPTKGEQYF. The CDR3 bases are TGTGCCAGCAGCCCAACTAAAGGGGAGCAGTACTTC. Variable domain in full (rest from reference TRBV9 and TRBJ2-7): DSGVTQTPKHLITATGQRVTLRCSPRSGDLSVYWYQQSLDQGLQFLIQYYNGEERAKGNILERFSAQQFPDLHSELNLSSLELGDSALYFCASSPTKGEQYFGPGTRLTVT.

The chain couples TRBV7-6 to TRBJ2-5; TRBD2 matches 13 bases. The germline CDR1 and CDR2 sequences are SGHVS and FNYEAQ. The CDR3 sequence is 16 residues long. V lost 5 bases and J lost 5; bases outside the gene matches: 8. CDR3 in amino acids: CASSLLAGGPRETQYF. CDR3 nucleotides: TGTGCCAGCAGCCTACTAGCGGGAGGGCCAAGGGAGACCCAGTACTTC.

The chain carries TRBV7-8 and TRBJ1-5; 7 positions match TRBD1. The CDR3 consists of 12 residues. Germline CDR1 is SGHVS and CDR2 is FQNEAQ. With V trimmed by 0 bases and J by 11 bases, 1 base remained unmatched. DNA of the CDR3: TGTGCCAGCAGCTTAGCCCAGGGGGCCCAGCATTTT. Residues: CASSLAQGAQHF.

The CDR3 sequence: CASSLGFQETQYF. The CDR3 DNA follows: TGCGCCAGCAGCTTGGGCTTCCAAGAGACCCAGTACTTC. V usage is TRBV5-1 and J usage is TRBJ2-5, with unresolved D. This CDR3 has 13 residues. The V end lost 0 bases, the J end lost 1 base, and 4 bases lay between the germline ends. Per the germline V gene, CDR1 is SGHRS and CDR2 is YFSETQ.

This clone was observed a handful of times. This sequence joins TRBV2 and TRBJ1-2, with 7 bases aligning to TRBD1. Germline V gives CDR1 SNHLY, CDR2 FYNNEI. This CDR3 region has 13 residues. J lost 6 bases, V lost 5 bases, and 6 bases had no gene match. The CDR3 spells CASSYRGVDGYTF. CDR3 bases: TGTGCCAGCAGTTACAGGGGAGTTGATGGCTACACCTTC.

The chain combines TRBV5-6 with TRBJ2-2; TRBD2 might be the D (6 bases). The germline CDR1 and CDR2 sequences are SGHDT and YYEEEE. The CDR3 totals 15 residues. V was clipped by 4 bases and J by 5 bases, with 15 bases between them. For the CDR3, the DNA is TGTGCCAGCAGCCGCCTGACTAGGGAGACCGGGGAGCTGTTTTTT. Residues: CASSRLTRETGELFF.

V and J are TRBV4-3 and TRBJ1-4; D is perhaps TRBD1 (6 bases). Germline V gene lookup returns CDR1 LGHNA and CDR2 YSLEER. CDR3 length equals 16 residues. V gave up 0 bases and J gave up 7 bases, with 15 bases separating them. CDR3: CASSQDHQGLGEKLFF. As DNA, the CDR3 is TGCGCCAGCAGCCAAGATCATCAGGGGTTGGGTGAAAAACTGTTTTTT.

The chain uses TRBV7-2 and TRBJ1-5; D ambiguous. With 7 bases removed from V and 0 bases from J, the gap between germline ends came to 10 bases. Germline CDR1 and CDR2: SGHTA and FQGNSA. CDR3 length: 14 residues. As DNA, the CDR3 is TGTGCCAGCACGCTACAGATTAGCAATCAGCCCCAGCATTTT. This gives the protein CASTLQISNQPQHF.

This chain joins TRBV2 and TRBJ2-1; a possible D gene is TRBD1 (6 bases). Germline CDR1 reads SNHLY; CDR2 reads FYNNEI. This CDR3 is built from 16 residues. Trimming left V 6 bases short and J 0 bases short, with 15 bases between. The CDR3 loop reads CASSPRGEISYNEQFF. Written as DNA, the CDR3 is TGTGCCAGCAGCCCCAGGGGCGAGATCTCCTACAATGAGCAGTTCTTC.

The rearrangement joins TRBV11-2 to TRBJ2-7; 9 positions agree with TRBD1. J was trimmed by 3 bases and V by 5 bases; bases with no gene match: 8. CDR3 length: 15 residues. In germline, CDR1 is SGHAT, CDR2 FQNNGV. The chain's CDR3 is CASSLRQGVDYEQYF. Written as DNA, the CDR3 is TGTGCCAGCAGCCTGAGACAGGGGGTTGACTACGAGCAGTACTTC.

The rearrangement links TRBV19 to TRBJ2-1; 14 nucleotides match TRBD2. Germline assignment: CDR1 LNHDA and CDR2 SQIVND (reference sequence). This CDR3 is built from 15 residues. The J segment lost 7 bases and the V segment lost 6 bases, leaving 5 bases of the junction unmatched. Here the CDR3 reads CASRETSGRGNEQFF. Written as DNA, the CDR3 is TGTGCCAGTAGGGAGACTAGCGGGAGGGGGAATGAGCAGTTCTTC.

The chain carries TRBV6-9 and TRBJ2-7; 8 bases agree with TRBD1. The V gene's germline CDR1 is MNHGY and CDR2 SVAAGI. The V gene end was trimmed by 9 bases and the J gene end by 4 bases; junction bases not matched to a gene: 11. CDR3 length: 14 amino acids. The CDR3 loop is CASSLQGAPYEQYF. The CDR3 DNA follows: TGTGCCAGTTCACTGCAGGGGGCTCCATACGAGCAGTACTTC.

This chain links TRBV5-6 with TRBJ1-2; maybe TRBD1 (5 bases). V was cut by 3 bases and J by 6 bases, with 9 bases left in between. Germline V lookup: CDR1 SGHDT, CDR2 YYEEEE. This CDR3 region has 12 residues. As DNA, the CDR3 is TGTGCCAGCAGCTGGGGACCCGATGGCTACACCTTC. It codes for CASSWGPDGYTF. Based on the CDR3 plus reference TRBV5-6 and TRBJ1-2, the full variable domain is DAGVTQSPTHLIKTRGQQVTLRCSPKSGHDTVSWYQQALGQGPQFIFQYYEEEERQRGNFPDRFSGHQFPNYSSELNVNALLLGDSALYLCASSWGPDGYTFGSGTRLTVV.

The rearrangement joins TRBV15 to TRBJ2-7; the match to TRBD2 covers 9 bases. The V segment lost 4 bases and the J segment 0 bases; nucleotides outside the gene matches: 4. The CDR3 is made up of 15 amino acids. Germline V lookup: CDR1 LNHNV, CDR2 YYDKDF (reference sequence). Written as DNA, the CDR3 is TGTGCCACCAGCATAAGCGGGGGGCCCTCCTACGAGCAGTACTTC. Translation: CATSISGGPSYEQYF.

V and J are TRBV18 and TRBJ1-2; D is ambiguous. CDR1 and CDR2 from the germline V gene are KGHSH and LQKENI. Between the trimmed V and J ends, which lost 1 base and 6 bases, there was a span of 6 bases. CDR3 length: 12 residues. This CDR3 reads CASSPRADGYTF. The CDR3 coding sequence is TGTGCCAGCTCACCACGCGCGGATGGCTACACCTTC.

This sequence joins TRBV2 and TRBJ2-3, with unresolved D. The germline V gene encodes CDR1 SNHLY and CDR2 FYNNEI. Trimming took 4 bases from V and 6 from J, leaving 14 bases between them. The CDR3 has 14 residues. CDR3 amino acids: CASSVTISRDTQYF. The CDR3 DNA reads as TGTGCCAGCAGTGTGACGATCAGCCGGGATACGCAGTATTTT.

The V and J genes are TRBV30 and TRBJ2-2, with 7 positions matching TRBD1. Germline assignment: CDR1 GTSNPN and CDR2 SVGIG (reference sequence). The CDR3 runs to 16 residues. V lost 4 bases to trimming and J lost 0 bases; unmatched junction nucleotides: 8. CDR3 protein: CAWTGLGQANTGELFF. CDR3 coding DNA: TGTGCCTGGACTGGGCTTGGACAGGCGAACACCGGGGAGCTGTTTTTT.

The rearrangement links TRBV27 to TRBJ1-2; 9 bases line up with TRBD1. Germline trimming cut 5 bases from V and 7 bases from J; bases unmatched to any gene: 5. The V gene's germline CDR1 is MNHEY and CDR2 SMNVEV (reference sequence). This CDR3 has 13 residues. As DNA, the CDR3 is TGTGCCAGCAGTCTCGGGACAGGGTCTGGCTACACCTTC. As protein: CASSLGTGSGYTF.

The CDR3 reads CASSYGSRFLNTEAFF. CDR3 sequence (DNA): TGTGCCAGCAGTTACGGGAGCCGATTTCTGAACACTGAAGCTTTCTTT. The chain links TRBV6-5 to TRBJ1-1; D is unclear. V was trimmed by 2 bases and J by 0 bases, leaving 13 bases between them. The CDR3 totals 16 residues. Germline V lookup: CDR1 MNHEY, CDR2 SVGAGI.

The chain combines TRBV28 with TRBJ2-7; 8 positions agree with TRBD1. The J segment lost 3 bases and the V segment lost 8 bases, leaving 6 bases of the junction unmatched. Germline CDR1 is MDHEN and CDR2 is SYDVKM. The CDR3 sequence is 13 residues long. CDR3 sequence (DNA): TGTGCCAGCTGCAGGGGGCGCGGCTACGAGCAGTACTTC. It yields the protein CASCRGRGYEQYF.